Below are 9 T cell receptor beta chains sequenced from a single sample in a study of early T cells in non-severe SARS-CoV-2 infection. TCRdb redid the calling of the 5' RACE reads with MiXCR, one entry per CDR3 protein. The data contain about 110,000 distinct CDR3 sequences, around 10% of them singletons. The source material was whole blood. These receptors all come from an adult who was a healthcare worker with PCR-confirmed SARS-CoV-2 infection or an uninfected control (not recorded which).

This clonotype was found a few times. The genes are TRBV18 and TRBJ2-4; D is possibly TRBD1 (5 bases). V was pared by 1 base and J by 8 bases, with 12 bases between. Germline CDR1 reads KGHSH; CDR2 reads LQKENI. This CDR3 region has 14 residues. In DNA form, the CDR3 reads TGTGCCAGCTCACCACAGGGGCCCCGGGACATTCAGTACTTC. This codes for CASSPQGPRDIQYF.

This clonotype has just a few counts. The chain recombines TRBV20-1 with TRBJ2-3, with D possibly being TRBD1 or TRBD2 (5 bases each). The germline V and J ends were trimmed by 6 bases and 2 bases, with 12 bases remaining between them. From germline, CDR1 is DFQATT and CDR2 SNEGSKA (reference sequence). This CDR3 is built from 13 residues. The CDR3: CSAAGGPTDTQYF. The CDR3 DNA reads as TGCAGTGCCGCTGGGGGTCCCACAGATACGCAGTATTTT.

This clonotype was seen more than once but under ten times. The CDR3 sequence is CSARGTGGGQRNTIYF. The CDR3, as DNA: TGCAGTGCTAGGGGGACCGGCGGGGGCCAACGAAACACCATATATTTT. The chain links TRBV20-1 to TRBJ1-3, with D perhaps matching TRBD1 (6 bases). CDR1 and CDR2 (germline): DFQATT, SNEGSKA (reference sequence). Deletions cut 3 bases from V and 5 bases from J, with 20 bases between. The CDR3 has 16 amino acids.

This clonotype was found a few times. Here the CDR3 DNA reads TGTGCCAGCCGCGAGGACAGGGCTTTTCGAGAGACCCAGTACTTC. Its protein product is CASREDRAFRETQYF. The J gene is TRBJ2-5, the V gene TRBV11-2; 8 bases fit TRBD1. CDR1 is SGHAT, CDR2 FQNNGV, per germline. This CDR3 contains 15 residues. V lost 8 bases and J lost 4; bases outside the gene matches: 12.

In its sample, this clonotype was seen a few times. CDR3 bases: TGTGCCAGCAACAGGGGGCTAGCGGGGCCCTCGTACGAGCAGTACTTC. Its protein product is CASNRGLAGPSYEQYF. The gene calls are TRBV11-2 and TRBJ2-7; D assignment may be TRBD1 or TRBD2 (9 bases each). Trimming left V 7 bases short and J 4 bases short, with 23 bases between. The CDR3 covers 16 residues. Germline loops: CDR1 SGHAT, CDR2 FQNNGV.

The genes are TRBV28 and TRBJ2-1, with D possibly called TRBD1 or TRBD2 (6 bases each). CDR3 length: 17 residues. Trimming stripped 2 bases from V and 5 bases from J, with 19 bases between. In germline, CDR1 is MDHEN, CDR2 SYDVKM. As DNA, the CDR3 is TGTGCCAGCAGTTTACGGCACGGGGGCCCCACTCACAATGAGCAGTTCTTC. Translation: CASSLRHGGPTHNEQFF.

This clonotype was observed a handful of times. This chain connects TRBV18 to TRBJ1-4; 10 bases align to TRBD1. V was clipped by 3 bases and J by 6 bases; unmatched bases: 1. This CDR3 has 14 residues. Looked up from germline, CDR1 is KGHSH and CDR2 is LQKENI. The CDR3 region has the DNA TGTGCCAGCTCACCCGGACAGGGGGATGAAAAACTGTTTTTT. As protein: CASSPGQGDEKLFF.

This clonotype was seen a handful of times. The rearrangement uses TRBV7-9 and TRBJ2-3, with D possibly being TRBD1 or TRBD2 (6 bases each). This CDR3 has 16 residues. The germline V gene has CDR1 SEHNR and CDR2 FQNEAQ (reference sequence). V lost 5 bases, J lost 2 bases, and 17 bases lay in between. The DNA of the CDR3 is TGTGCCAGCAGCCGGCTGGGGGGCGGATTCACAGATACGCAGTATTTT. This sequence encodes CASSRLGGGFTDTQYF. The variable domain in full, with the rest retrieved from reference TRBV7-9 and TRBJ2-3, is DTGVSQNPRHKITKRGQNVTFRCDPISEHNRLYWYRQTLGQGPEFLTYFQNEAQLEKSRLLSDRFSAERPKGSFSTLEIQRTEQGDSAMYLCASSRLGGGFTDTQYFGPGTRLTVL.

The rearrangement joins TRBV7-2 to TRBJ2-7, with D possibly TRBD1 on 8 matching bases. V shed 5 bases and J shed 6 bases, with 17 bases lying between them. Germline values: CDR1 SGHTA, CDR2 FQGNSA. CDR3 length: 14 amino acids. CDR3 nucleotides: TGTGCCAGCAGCCAACAGGGGGGGGATTCCGAGCAGTACTTC. Translating gives CASSQQGGDSEQYF.